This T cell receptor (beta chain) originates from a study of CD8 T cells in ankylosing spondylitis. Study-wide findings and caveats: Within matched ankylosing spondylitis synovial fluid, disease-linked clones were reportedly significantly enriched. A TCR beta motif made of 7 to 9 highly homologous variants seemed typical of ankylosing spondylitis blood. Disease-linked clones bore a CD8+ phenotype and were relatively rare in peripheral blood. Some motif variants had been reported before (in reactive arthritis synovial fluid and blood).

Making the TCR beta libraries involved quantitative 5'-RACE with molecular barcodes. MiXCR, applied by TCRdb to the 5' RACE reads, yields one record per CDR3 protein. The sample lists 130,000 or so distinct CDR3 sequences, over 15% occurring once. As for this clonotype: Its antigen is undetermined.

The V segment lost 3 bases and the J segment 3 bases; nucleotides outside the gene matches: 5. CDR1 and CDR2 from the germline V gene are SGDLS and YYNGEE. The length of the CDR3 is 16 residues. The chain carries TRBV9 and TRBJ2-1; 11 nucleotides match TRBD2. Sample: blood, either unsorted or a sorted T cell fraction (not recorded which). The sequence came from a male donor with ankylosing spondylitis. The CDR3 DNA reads TGTGCCAGCAGCGAGGGGACTAGCGGTTACTACAATGAGCAGTTCTTC. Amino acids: CASSEGTSGYYNEQFF.